What follows are 21 T cell receptor beta chains derived from one specimen sequenced in a study of T cell changes during pregnancy in multiple sclerosis. The data were produced by immunoSEQ multiplex PCR, yet TCRdb's version contains in-frame clones alone and is incomplete. The sample has 60,000 or so clones; 70% to 90% are singletons. The sample consisted of peripheral blood, taken in the first trimester of pregnancy. The receptors were sampled from a female donor with multiple sclerosis, enrolled in a pregnancy study.

The CDR3 is CASSSLTGSTDTQYF. CDR3 DNA sequence: TGCGCCAGCAGCTCCCTTACCGGGAGCACAGATACGCAGTATTTT. The rearrangement joins TRBV5-1 to TRBJ2-3; D is uncertain. Per germline, CDR1 SGHRS and CDR2 YFSETQ. This CDR3 spans 15 amino acids. V lost 3 bases, J lost 0 bases, and 11 bases lay in between.

The chain carries TRBV10-3 and TRBJ1-2, with D uncertain. Germline V gene sequence: CDR1 ENHRY, CDR2 SYGVKD. The CDR3 consists of 13 residues. V was shortened by 0 bases and J by 8 bases, with 10 bases between the two germline ends. CDR3 coding DNA: TGTGCCATCAGTGAGTCGAACGGGGTGGGCTACACCTTC. Protein sequence: CAISESNGVGYTF.

This clone was observed a few times. The V and J genes are TRBV12-5 and TRBJ2-1; TRBD1 matches at 8 bases. The CDR3 runs 14 residues. With V trimmed by 6 bases and J by 7 bases, 8 bases remained unmatched. Germline V lookup: CDR1 LGHNT, CDR2 FRNRAP. The CDR3 nucleotides read TGTGCTAGTGGCCGCCTGACAGGGGCGAATGAGCAGTTCTTC. Its protein is CASGRLTGANEQFF.

V gene TRBV7-9 combines with J gene TRBJ2-7; possibly TRBD2 for D (5 bases). CDR1 is SEHNR, CDR2 FQNEAQ, per germline (reference sequence). The V end lost 5 bases, the J end lost 4 bases, and 21 bases lay between the germline ends. The CDR3 loop spans 16 amino acids. This chain's CDR3 is CASSRKVGVEPYEQYF. Written as DNA, the CDR3 is TGTGCCAGCAGCCGAAAGGTCGGGGTAGAACCGTACGAGCAGTACTTC.

The chain is built from TRBV6-1 and TRBJ1-1; D possibly corresponds to TRBD1 (6 bases). The CDR3 runs 14 residues. Trimming removed 11 bases at V and 0 bases at J, with 16 bases between. CDR1 and CDR2 from the germline V gene are MNHNS and SASEGT. CDR3 sequence (DNA): TGTGCCGGAAAACCGGGACACTTGAACACTGAAGCTTTCTTT. It translates to CAGKPGHLNTEAFF.

This clone appeared a few times. CDR3 nucleotide sequence: TGTGCCTGGGACTTCGGGACAGGGGGGAGTTCACCCCTCCACTTT. As protein: CAWDFGTGGSSPLHF. The chain links TRBV30 to TRBJ1-6, with 11 bases identical to TRBD1. V shed 5 bases and J 9 bases; nucleotides not matched to a gene: 9. The CDR3 runs 15 residues. CDR1 is GTSNPN and CDR2 is SVGIG in the germline V gene (reference sequence).

This chain joins TRBV10-3 and TRBJ1-1, with D perhaps matching TRBD1 (5 bases). CDR3 length equals 14 residues. Trimming left V 4 bases short and J 3 bases short, with 12 bases between. Germline V CDR1 and CDR2: ENHRY, SYGVKD. The CDR3 DNA sequence: TGTGCCATCAGTGTGGGGGGGTCGGACACTGAAGCTTTCTTT. Encoded protein: CAISVGGSDTEAFF.

V gene TRBV5-4 combines with J gene TRBJ2-2, with TRBD1 matching 9 bases. The CDR3 is 15 amino acids. Germline lookup yields CDR1 SGHNT and CDR2 YYREEE (reference sequence). V was pared by 4 bases and J by 4 bases, with 5 bases of the junction left unmatched. CDR3 loop: CASSPPGQGTGELFF. The CDR3 DNA reads as TGTGCCAGCAGCCCCCCGGGACAGGGCACCGGGGAGCTGTTTTTT.

This chain links TRBV5-1 with TRBJ2-7; D might be TRBD1 (7 bases). Between the trimmed V and J ends, which lost 0 bases and 6 bases, there was a span of 16 bases. Germline V gene sequence: CDR1 SGHRS, CDR2 YFSETQ. The CDR3 is 15 amino acids. The CDR3 DNA sequence: TGCGCCAGCAGCTTGGCCTGGCAGGGGGGCAGCGAGCAGTACTTC. Its translation is CASSLAWQGGSEQYF. Complete variable domain (other parts from reference TRBV5-1 and TRBJ2-7): KAGVTQTPRYLIKTRGQQVTLSCSPISGHRSVSWYQQTPGQGLQFLFEYFSETQRNKGNFPGRFSGRQFSNSRSEMNVSTLELGDSALYLCASSLAWQGGSEQYFGPGTRLTVT.

The rearrangement joins TRBV6-5 to TRBJ1-1, with D unclear. The CDR3 is 12 amino acids. Trimming pared 2 bases from V and 3 bases from J, leaving 4 bases between. Germline CDR1 is MNHEY and CDR2 is SVGAGI. CDR3 residues: CASSYGDTEAFF. The DNA of the CDR3 is TGTGCCAGCAGTTACGGAGACACTGAAGCTTTCTTT.

The chain is built from TRBV6-1 and TRBJ1-5; D may be TRBD1 (6 bases). The ends were cut back, 5 bases at V and 2 bases at J, with 10 bases in the middle. CDR3 length equals 14 residues. The V gene's germline CDR1 is MNHNS and CDR2 SASEGT. The CDR3 DNA sequence: TGTGCCAGCAGTCAGGACAGAGGCAATCAGCCCCAGCATTTT. It translates to CASSQDRGNQPQHF.

This chain links TRBV13 with TRBJ2-5; 9 bases are shared with TRBD2. The V segment lost 5 bases and the J segment 5 bases; nucleotides outside the gene matches: 12. The CDR3 totals 16 residues. The germline CDR1 and CDR2 sequences are PRHDT and FYEKMQ (reference sequence). CDR3 in DNA: TGTGCCAGCAGCCCTATAGCGGGGGAAGTACGGGAGACCCAGTACTTC. This gives the protein CASSPIAGEVRETQYF. The full variable domain, completed using reference TRBV13 and TRBJ2-5, is AAGVIQSPRHLIKEKRETATLKCYPIPRHDTVYWYQQGPGQDPQFLISFYEKMQSDKGSIPDRFSAQQFSDYHSELNMSSLELGDSALYFCASSPIAGEVRETQYFGPGTRLLVL.

The table lists this clone with a few counts. The chain joins TRBV10-3 to TRBJ1-4; no clear D. Trimming cost V 7 bases and J 6 bases, with 15 bases left between them. Germline CDR1 ENHRY, CDR2 SYGVKD. The CDR3 spans 14 residues. CDR3 residues: CAINPGGSDEKLFF. The CDR3 bases are TGTGCCATCAACCCCGGAGGCTCAGATGAAAAACTGTTTTTT.

This chain connects TRBV27 to TRBJ2-1; D might be TRBD1 (5 bases). The V gene lost 1 base and the J gene lost 5 bases, with 12 bases spanning the gap. In germline, CDR1 is MNHEY, CDR2 SMNVEV (reference sequence). CDR3 length: 15 residues. CDR3 bases: TGTGCCAGCAGTTTATTAGGGGTCGGTCACAATGAGCAGTTCTTC. Its translation: CASSLLGVGHNEQFF.

This chain links TRBV5-6 with TRBJ1-5; no clear D. V lost 2 bases to trimming and J lost 2 bases, with 8 bases between them. CDR3 length: 14 amino acids. Looked up from germline, CDR1 is SGHDT and CDR2 is YYEEEE. DNA for the CDR3: TGTGCCAGCAGCTTAGTCGGGGGCAATCAGCCCCAGCATTTT. Translated: CASSLVGGNQPQHF.

The chain uses TRBV6-5 and TRBJ1-2, with D maybe TRBD1 (6 bases). Germline V lookup: CDR1 MNHEY, CDR2 SVGAGI. V was pared by 6 bases and J by 6 bases, with 17 bases between. This CDR3 has 14 amino acids. This chain's CDR3 is CASSPRGAYHGYTF. The DNA for the CDR3 is TGTGCCAGCAGCCCCAGGGGCGCTTATCATGGCTACACCTTC.

The gene calls are TRBV5-1 and TRBJ1-2; no firm D call. The CDR3 has 13 residues. CDR1 SGHRS and CDR2 YFSETQ come from the germline V gene. With 0 bases removed from V and 6 bases from J, the gap between germline ends came to 9 bases. In DNA, the CDR3 is TGCGCCAGCAGCTTGGTCACAGAAGATGGCTACACCTTC. Protein: CASSLVTEDGYTF. The whole variable domain, filled in from reference TRBV5-1 and TRBJ1-2, reads KAGVTQTPRYLIKTRGQQVTLSCSPISGHRSVSWYQQTPGQGLQFLFEYFSETQRNKGNFPGRFSGRQFSNSRSEMNVSTLELGDSALYLCASSLVTEDGYTFGSGTRLTVV.

The chain couples TRBV7-9 to TRBJ2-3, with 7 bases fitting TRBD2. The V gene's germline CDR1 is SEHNR and CDR2 FQNEAQ (reference sequence). The trim removed 1 base at V and 2 bases at J, leaving 6 bases unmatched. The CDR3 is made up of 16 amino acids. The DNA of the CDR3 is TGTGCCAGCAGCTTAGTAGGTGGGGGGGTCACAGATACGCAGTATTTT. It translates to CASSLVGGGVTDTQYF.

This clone occurred once. The chain combines TRBV13 with TRBJ2-1, with 8 bases lining up with TRBD1. Germline V gene sequence: CDR1 PRHDT, CDR2 FYEKMQ (reference sequence). V was pared by 7 bases and J by 4 bases, with 12 bases of the junction left unmatched. The CDR3 runs to 16 residues. As DNA, the CDR3 is TGTGCCAGCACCAAATATACAGGGGGAAAATACAATGAGCAGTTCTTC. Translating it yields CASTKYTGGKYNEQFF. The entire variable domain, with the rest obtained from reference TRBV13 and TRBJ2-1, is as follows: AAGVIQSPRHLIKEKRETATLKCYPIPRHDTVYWYQQGPGQDPQFLISFYEKMQSDKGSIPDRFSAQQFSDYHSELNMSSLELGDSALYFCASTKYTGGKYNEQFFGPGTRLTVL.

The chain employs TRBV19 and TRBJ1-3; weak D call: TRBD1 (5 bases). V gave up 1 base and J gave up 0 bases, with 10 bases separating them. The V gene's germline CDR1 is LNHDA and CDR2 SQIVND (reference sequence). The CDR3 length is 16 residues. The CDR3 DNA reads TGTGCCAGTAGTATAGTAGGGGCCGTCTCTGGAAACACCATATATTTT. It specifies CASSIVGAVSGNTIYF.

This chain joins TRBV30 and TRBJ1-6; D not certain. The V gene's germline CDR1 is GTSNPN and CDR2 SVGIG (reference sequence). Trimming left V 2 bases short and J 10 bases short, with 12 bases between. The length of the CDR3 is 13 residues. The CDR3 sequence is CAWSTVVRSPLHF. CDR3 DNA: TGTGCCTGGAGTACCGTCGTCAGGTCACCCCTCCACTTT.